The next 24 T cell receptor beta chains were all read from a single sample in a study of vaccination effects on CD4 cells after COVID-19. No antigens are known for them. Profiled with immunoSEQ multiplex PCR; TCRdb holds only in-frame clones, not every one. The repertoire includes some 60,000 clones, approximately 72% of them detected once, and approximately 4.5% sits in the top ten. Scientists isolated CD4+ T cells after a roughly ten-day culture period ended. The cohort was immunized with two doses of either the BNT162b2 or mRNA-1273 vaccine. This material consisted of CD4+ T cells from PBMCs cultured without peptide, taken after COVID-19 vaccination. Source of these receptors: a human donor who received a COVID-19 vaccine.

J is TRBJ2-7 and V is TRBV6-6; the match to TRBD1 covers 12 bases. Germline CDR1 is MNHNY and CDR2 is SVGAGI (reference sequence). This CDR3 is 14 amino acids long. Unmatched junction bases numbered 4, after V lost 6 bases and J lost 4 bases. The CDR3 sequence: CASRPGQGAYEQYF. Written as DNA, the CDR3 is TGTGCCAGCAGGCCGGGACAGGGGGCATACGAGCAGTACTTC.

The sample holds a few counts of this clone. This rearrangement joins TRBV10-3 to TRBJ1-6; TRBD1 matches 10 bases. After removal of 6 bases from V and 7 bases from J, the junction contained 6 bases not matched to a gene. This CDR3 spans 15 amino acids. From germline, CDR1 is ENHRY and CDR2 SYGVKD. CDR3 in DNA: TGTGCCATCAGGTCCGGGACAGGGGTAAATTCACCCCTCCACTTT. It is translated as CAIRSGTGVNSPLHF.

This chain connects TRBV20-1 to TRBJ1-2; D not resolved. The CDR3 totals 11 residues. In germline, CDR1 is DFQATT, CDR2 SNEGSKA (reference sequence). The CDR3 coding sequence is TGCGCGGTAAGCGACAACTATGGCTACACCTTC. Amino acid sequence: CAVSDNYGYTF.

V gene TRBV30 combines with J gene TRBJ1-3; no clear D gene. CDR3 length: 13 amino acids. CDR1 and CDR2 from the germline V gene are GTSNPN and SVGIG (reference sequence). Between the trimmed V and J ends, which lost 1 base and 5 bases, there was a span of 9 bases. CDR3 loop: CAWSGRGRNTIYF. DNA of the CDR3: TGTGCCTGGAGTGGACGTGGGCGAAACACCATATATTTT.

V gene TRBV6-5 combines with J gene TRBJ2-7, with 11 bases that match TRBD1. J was trimmed by 5 bases and V by 5 bases; bases with no gene match: 8. CDR1 is MNHEY and CDR2 is SVGAGI in the germline V gene. The CDR3 has 15 residues. CDR3 residues: CASSTGQGAVNEQYF. Written as DNA, the CDR3 is TGTGCCAGCAGTACCGGACAGGGGGCTGTAAACGAGCAGTACTTC.

The chain joins TRBV25-1 to TRBJ1-6, with D perhaps TRBD1 (5 bases). The CDR3 sequence is 17 residues long. CDR1 is MGHDK and CDR2 is SYGVNS in the germline V gene. V shed 4 bases and J shed 0 bases, with 13 bases lying between them. CDR3 sequence (DNA): TGTGCCAGCAGTGGAAGCCCCGGGGGCTCCTATAATTCACCCCTCCACTTT. Translation: CASSGSPGGSYNSPLHF.

Note on this clone: One junction end does not reproduce the germline sequence, and a read error may be involved. The chain has TRBV4-2 and TRBJ2-1; D tentatively reads TRBD1 or TRBD2 (5 bases each). Per the germline V gene, CDR1 is LGHNA and CDR2 is YNFKEQ. The CDR3 is 16 amino acids. This chain's CDR3 is CASGQDIREGTNEQFF. The DNA of the CDR3 is TGTGCCAGCGGCCAAGACATCCGCGAGGGGACCAATGAGCAGTTCTTC.

This clone was observed a single time. This sequence joins TRBV30 and TRBJ2-2; 10 nucleotides line up with TRBD1. Germline V gives CDR1 GTSNPN, CDR2 SVGIG (reference sequence). The CDR3 is 14 amino acids. Trimming took 5 bases from V and 3 from J; bases not matched to a gene: 3. CDR3 protein: CAWDRGLDTGELFF. The CDR3 nucleotides are TGTGCCTGGGACAGGGGGCTTGACACCGGGGAGCTGTTTTTT.

The V call is TRBV19, the J call TRBJ1-4, with TRBD1 matching over 7 bases. Unmatched junction bases numbered 18, after V lost 3 bases and J lost 14 bases. Germline CDR1 is LNHDA and CDR2 is SQIVND (reference sequence). The CDR3 is 16 amino acids. The CDR3 is CASSIKGTVEDGKLFF. The CDR3 nucleotides are TGTGCCAGTAGTATCAAGGGGACAGTTGAAGATGGAAAGCTGTTTTTT.

The genes are TRBV7-8 and TRBJ2-5, with D possibly matching TRBD2 (5 bases). The CDR3 runs 12 residues. V was cut by 2 bases and J by 4 bases, with 5 bases left in between. CDR1 and CDR2 from the germline V gene are SGHVS and FQNEAQ. The chain's CDR3 is CASSLSGETQYF. As DNA, the CDR3 is TGTGCCAGCAGCTTAAGCGGAGAGACCCAGTACTTC.

The rearrangement joins TRBV12-3 or TRBV12-4 to TRBJ1-1, with D possibly being TRBD1 (6 bases). V was pared by 3 bases and J by 9 bases, with 14 bases between. The CDR3 is 13 amino acids. CDR3 DNA sequence: TGTGCCAGCAGTTTTATTACGGGGGCAAAAGCTTTCTTT. Amino acids: CASSFITGAKAFF.

This sequence joins TRBV7-9 and TRBJ1-2, with TRBD1 identical over 10 bases. V lost 5 bases to trimming and J lost 8 bases; unmatched junction nucleotides: 8. The germline gives CDR1 SEHNR, CDR2 FQNEAQ (reference sequence). The CDR3 is made up of 14 amino acids. CDR3 sequence (DNA): TGTGCCAGCAGCGACAAGGACAGGGGGAGAGGCTACACCTTC. It is translated as CASSDKDRGRGYTF.

The rearrangement uses TRBV28 and TRBJ1-5; D uncertain. Germline CDR1 MDHEN, CDR2 SYDVKM. Trimming pared 1 base from V and 4 bases from J, leaving 8 bases between. The CDR3 contains 14 residues. The CDR3 sequence: CASSLSPGNQPQHF. Written as DNA, the CDR3 is TGTGCCAGCAGTTTATCCCCAGGAAATCAGCCCCAGCATTTT.

This sequence joins TRBV2 and TRBJ1-1; tentative D call: TRBD1 (6 bases). Germline CDR1 reads SNHLY; CDR2 reads FYNNEI. This CDR3 has 13 amino acids. Trimming removed 6 bases from V and 9 bases from J, with 17 bases in between. The CDR3 region is CASSAITGPKAFF. As DNA, the CDR3 is TGTGCCAGCAGCGCTATTACAGGGCCAAAAGCTTTCTTT.

This rearrangement joins TRBV29-1 to TRBJ2-2, with D possibly being TRBD2 (7 bases). CDR1 is SQVTM, CDR2 ANQGSEA, per germline. Trimming took off 2 bases at V and 2 bases at J, with 21 bases between the two ends. This CDR3 comprises 18 residues. DNA for the CDR3: TGCAGCGTTGAATTATTCGGTACGGGGGGCTCAAACACCGGGGAGCTGTTTTTT. Protein product: CSVELFGTGGSNTGELFF.

This chain uses TRBV2 with TRBJ1-4; no clear D gene. V lost 8 bases, J lost 7 bases, and 17 bases lay in between. CDR1 is SNHLY and CDR2 is FYNNEI in the germline V gene. The CDR3 totals 14 residues. The CDR3 here is CASSYGGLGEKLFF. Written as DNA, the CDR3 is TGTGCCAGCTCCTACGGAGGGCTGGGTGAAAAACTGTTTTTT.

The V gene is TRBV5-1, the J gene TRBJ1-1; 9 bases map to TRBD1. V lost 2 bases, J lost 9 bases, and 5 bases stayed unmatched. Germline CDR1 SGHRS, CDR2 YFSETQ. CDR3 length equals 13 residues. CDR3 amino acids: CASSFRTGDQAFF. The CDR3 DNA is TGCGCCAGCAGCTTCCGGACAGGGGATCAAGCTTTCTTT.

The V call is TRBV19, the J call TRBJ2-2; 7 nucleotides line up with TRBD1. Germline lookup yields CDR1 LNHDA and CDR2 SQIVND (reference sequence). There are 14 residues in the CDR3. J was trimmed by 0 bases and V by 6 bases; bases with no gene match: 1. CDR3 protein: CASRDRTNTGELFF. The CDR3 DNA sequence: TGTGCCAGTAGGGACAGGACGAACACCGGGGAGCTGTTTTTT.

The gene calls are TRBV7-9 and TRBJ1-1; D remains unclear. V lost 7 bases and J 2 bases, leaving 17 bases between the germline ends. Looked up from germline, CDR1 is SEHNR and CDR2 is FQNEAQ (reference sequence). This CDR3 is built from 15 residues. CDR3 residues: CASTDSEFTNTEAFF. The CDR3 DNA reads TGTGCCAGCACGGATTCTGAATTTACTAACACTGAAGCTTTCTTT.

This clone has only a few counts. The chain couples TRBV30 to TRBJ1-1; the D is unclear. Germline V lookup: CDR1 GTSNPN, CDR2 SVGIG (reference sequence). V lost 7 bases and J 5 bases, leaving 20 bases between the germline ends. The CDR3 length is 14 residues. Written as DNA, the CDR3 is TGTGCCTTATTCAGCCGTAGGGCGAAGACTGAAGCTTTCTTT. This translates into CALFSRRAKTEAFF.

J is TRBJ2-7 and V is TRBV11-2, with D possibly being TRBD2 (5 bases). The germline V gene encodes CDR1 SGHAT and CDR2 FQNNGV. Trimming took 5 bases from V and 3 from J, leaving 23 bases between them. The CDR3 covers 17 residues. The CDR3 bases are TGTGCCAGCAGCCCTTGGACTGTCACGGGTTTCGGCTACGAGCAGTACTTC. It encodes CASSPWTVTGFGYEQYF.

In DNA, the CDR3 is TGTGCCAGTAGTCTGTTAGCGGGAGCAAGCACAGATACGCAGTATTTT. The encoded protein is CASSLLAGASTDTQYF. This rearrangement joins TRBV19 to TRBJ2-3, with 9 positions matching TRBD2. This CDR3 is 16 amino acids long. Germline CDR1 LNHDA, CDR2 SQIVND (reference sequence). With 5 bases clipped from V and 0 bases from J, the junction kept 6 bases outside the gene matches.

V gene TRBV7-9 combines with J gene TRBJ2-1; no clear D gene. Germline V CDR1 and CDR2: SEHNR, FQNEAQ (reference sequence). This CDR3 has 12 residues. Trimming took 6 bases from V and 10 from J, leaving 13 bases between them. The CDR3 region is CASSLLTGEQFF. Here the CDR3 DNA reads TGTGCCAGCAGTTTACTGACGGGCGAGCAGTTCTTC.

This clone was seen a single time. The chain is built from TRBV4-1 and TRBJ1-2, with 7 bases fitting TRBD1. The CDR3 spans 13 residues. Germline CDR1 MGHRA, CDR2 YSYEKL. Losses at the gene ends were 1 base for V and 8 bases for J; bases not matched to a gene: 4. CDR3 in amino acids: CASSQGVGGGYTF. For the CDR3, the DNA is TGCGCCAGCAGCCAAGGGGTAGGGGGCGGCTACACCTTC.